This T cell receptor (beta chain) was sequenced for a study of TIL therapy for anti-PD-1-resistant metastatic lung cancer. Study-level results: Patients were highly selected, enriched for treatment-naive, never-smoker and oncogene-addicted cases.

The V segment lost 0 bases and the J segment 14 bases; nucleotides outside the gene matches: 11. CDR3 size: 14 residues. CDR1 is LGHNA, CDR2 YSLEER, per germline. Time point indicated: pre-treatment sample, taken before nivolumab and TIL therapy. Adults with stage 4 NSCLC were enrolled in a phase I trial. The immunoSEQ assay was v3. The table came from immunoSEQ multiplex PCR; TCRdb's copy has only in-frame clones and leaves some out. The sample lists tens of thousands of clones, less than 75% occurring once. Of note for this clone: Antigen specificity is unknown.

The chain employs TRBV4-3 and TRBJ2-3; 7 bases fit TRBD2. The input for sequencing was blood, taken at baseline. The TCR comes from a person between 25 and 80 years old with non-small cell lung cancer. The CDR3 protein is CASSQEASRGGRYF. Written as DNA, the CDR3 is TGCGCCAGCAGCCAAGAGGCTTCTAGGGGCGGGAGGTATTTT.